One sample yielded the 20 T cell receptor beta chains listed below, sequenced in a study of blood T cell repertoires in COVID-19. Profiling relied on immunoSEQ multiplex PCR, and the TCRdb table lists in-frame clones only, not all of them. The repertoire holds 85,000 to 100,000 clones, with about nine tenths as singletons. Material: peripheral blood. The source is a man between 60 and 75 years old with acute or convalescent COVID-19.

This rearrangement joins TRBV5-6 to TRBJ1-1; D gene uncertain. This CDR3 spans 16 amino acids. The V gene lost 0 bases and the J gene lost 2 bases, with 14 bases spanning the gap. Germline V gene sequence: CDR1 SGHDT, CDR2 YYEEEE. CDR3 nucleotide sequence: TGTGCCAGCAGCTTGGGGGCGGGGAGGGCCAACACTGAAGCTTTCTTT. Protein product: CASSLGAGRANTEAFF.

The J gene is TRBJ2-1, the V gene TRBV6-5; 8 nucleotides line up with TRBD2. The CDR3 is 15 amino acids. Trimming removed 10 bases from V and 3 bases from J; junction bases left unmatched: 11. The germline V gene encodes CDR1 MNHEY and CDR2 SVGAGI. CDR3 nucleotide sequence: TGTGCCACGCAGTCGGGGGGGCTCATCTACAATGAGCAGTTCTTC. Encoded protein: CATQSGGLIYNEQFF.

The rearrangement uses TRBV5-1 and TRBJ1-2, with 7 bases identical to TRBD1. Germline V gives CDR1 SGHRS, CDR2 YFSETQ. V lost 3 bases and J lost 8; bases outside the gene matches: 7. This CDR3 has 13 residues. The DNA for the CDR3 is TGCGCCAGCAGCTCAACAGGGGCAAGAGGCTACACCTTC. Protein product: CASSSTGARGYTF.

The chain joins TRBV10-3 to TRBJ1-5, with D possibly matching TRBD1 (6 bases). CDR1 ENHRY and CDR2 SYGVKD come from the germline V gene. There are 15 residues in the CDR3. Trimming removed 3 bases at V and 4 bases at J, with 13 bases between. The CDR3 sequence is CAISDEQGLNQPQHF. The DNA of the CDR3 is TGTGCCATCAGTGACGAACAGGGTCTGAATCAGCCCCAGCATTTT.

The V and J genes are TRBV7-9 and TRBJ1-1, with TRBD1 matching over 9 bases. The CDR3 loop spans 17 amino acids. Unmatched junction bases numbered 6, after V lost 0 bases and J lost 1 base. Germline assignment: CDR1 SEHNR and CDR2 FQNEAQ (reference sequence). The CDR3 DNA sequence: TGTGCCAGCAGCTTAGCCGGACAGGGGCTGGGGAACACTGAAGCTTTCTTT. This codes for CASSLAGQGLGNTEAFF.

The CDR3 coding sequence is TGTGCCAGTACTCGGACAGGGGGGGACAATCAGCCCCAGCATTTT. Translated: CASTRTGGDNQPQHF. V and J are TRBV19 and TRBJ1-5; 10 positions agree with TRBD1. The trim removed 7 bases at V and 3 bases at J, leaving 6 bases unmatched. The CDR3 is made up of 15 amino acids. Germline CDR1 is LNHDA and CDR2 is SQIVND (reference sequence).

As DNA, the CDR3 is TGTGCCAGCAGTGAAAACTCACAGGGGGCCGCGAACACCGGGGAGCTGTTTTTT. It encodes CASSENSQGAANTGELFF. The rearrangement uses TRBV6-1 and TRBJ2-2; 9 nucleotides line up with TRBD1. The CDR3 totals 18 residues. The V gene's germline CDR1 is MNHNS and CDR2 SASEGT. The V gene end was trimmed by 2 bases and the J gene end by 0 bases; junction bases not matched to a gene: 7.

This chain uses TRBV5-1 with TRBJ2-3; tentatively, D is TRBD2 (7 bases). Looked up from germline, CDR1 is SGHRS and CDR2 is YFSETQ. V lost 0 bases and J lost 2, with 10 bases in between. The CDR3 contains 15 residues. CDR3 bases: TGCGCCAGCAGCTTGGAGGGGGGGAACACAGATACGCAGTATTTT. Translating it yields CASSLEGGNTDTQYF.

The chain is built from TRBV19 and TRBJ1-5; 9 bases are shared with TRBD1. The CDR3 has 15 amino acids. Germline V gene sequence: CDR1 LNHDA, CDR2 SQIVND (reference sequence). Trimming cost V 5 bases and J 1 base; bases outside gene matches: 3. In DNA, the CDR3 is TGTGCCAGTAGTCACAGGGGGCAGAGCAATCAGCCCCAGCATTTT. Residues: CASSHRGQSNQPQHF.

The CDR3 DNA follows: TGTGCCAGCAGTGGGGCCTTCAGGGGAACCACTCTCAACCCCAGAAACAATGAGCAGTTCTTC. Translated, it gives CASSGAFRGTTLNPRNNEQFF. This chain links TRBV6-2 or TRBV6-3 with TRBJ2-1; weak D call: TRBD1 (6 bases). The CDR3 totals 21 residues. Trimming took 5 bases from V and 5 from J, leaving 34 bases between them. Germline V lookup: CDR1 MNHEY, CDR2 SVGEGT.

The CDR3 reads CAWSVPGQSLAKNIQYF. Here the CDR3 DNA reads TGTGCCTGGAGTGTACCCGGACAGTCCCTAGCCAAAAACATTCAGTACTTC. V is TRBV30 and J is TRBJ2-4, with D possibly matching TRBD1 (6 bases). The germline V and J ends were trimmed by 0 bases and 0 bases, with 15 bases remaining between them. Germline CDR1 is GTSNPN and CDR2 is SVGIG (reference sequence). The CDR3 runs 17 residues.

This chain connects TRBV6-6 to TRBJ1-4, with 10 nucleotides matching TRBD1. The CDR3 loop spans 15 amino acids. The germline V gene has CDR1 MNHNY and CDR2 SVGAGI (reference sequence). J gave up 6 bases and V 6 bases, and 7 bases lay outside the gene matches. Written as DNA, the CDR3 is TGTGCCAGCAGCCCCGTCGGACAGGGGGATGAAAAACTGTTTTTT. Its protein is CASSPVGQGDEKLFF.

The CDR3 DNA reads as TGTGCCAGCAGGAGACAGACCGATAAGCCCCAGCATTTT. Protein product: CASRRQTDKPQHF. V is TRBV2 and J is TRBJ1-5; a weak D match, TRBD1 (5 bases). Germline CDR1 reads SNHLY; CDR2 reads FYNNEI. V lost 6 bases and J lost 8, with 14 bases in between. This CDR3 is built from 13 residues.

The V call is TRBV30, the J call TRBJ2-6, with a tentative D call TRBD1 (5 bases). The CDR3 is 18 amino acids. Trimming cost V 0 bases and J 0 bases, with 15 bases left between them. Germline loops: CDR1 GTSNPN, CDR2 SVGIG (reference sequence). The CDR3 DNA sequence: TGTGCCTGGAGTGTACTTAGACAGACGGCCTCTGGGGCCAACGTCCTGACTTTC. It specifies CAWSVLRQTASGANVLTF. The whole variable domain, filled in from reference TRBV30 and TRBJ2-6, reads SQTIHQWPATLVQPVGSPLSLECTVEGTSNPNLYWYRQAAGRGLQLLFYSVGIGQISSEVPQNLSASRPQDRQFILSSKKLLLSDSGFYLCAWSVLRQTASGANVLTFGAGSRLTVL.

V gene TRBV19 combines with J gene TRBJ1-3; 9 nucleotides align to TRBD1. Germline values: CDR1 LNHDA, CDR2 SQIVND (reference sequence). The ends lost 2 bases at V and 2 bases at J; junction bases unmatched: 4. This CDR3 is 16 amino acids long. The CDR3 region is CASSIYGTGTGNTIYF. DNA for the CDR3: TGTGCCAGTAGTATATACGGGACAGGGACTGGAAACACCATATATTTT.

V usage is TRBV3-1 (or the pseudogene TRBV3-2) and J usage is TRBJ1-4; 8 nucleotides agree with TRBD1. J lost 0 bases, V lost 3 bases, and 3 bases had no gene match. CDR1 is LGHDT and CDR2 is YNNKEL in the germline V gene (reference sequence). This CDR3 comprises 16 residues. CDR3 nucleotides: TGTGCCAGCAGCCACTTGACAGGGGCAACTAATGAAAAACTGTTTTTT. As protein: CASSHLTGATNEKLFF.

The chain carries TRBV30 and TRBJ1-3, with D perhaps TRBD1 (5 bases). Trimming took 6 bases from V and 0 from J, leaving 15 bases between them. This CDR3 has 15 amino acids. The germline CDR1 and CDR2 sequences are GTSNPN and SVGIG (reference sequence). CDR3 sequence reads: CACLTGVNSGNTIYF. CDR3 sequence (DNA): TGTGCCTGCCTTACGGGGGTAAACTCTGGAAACACCATATATTTT.

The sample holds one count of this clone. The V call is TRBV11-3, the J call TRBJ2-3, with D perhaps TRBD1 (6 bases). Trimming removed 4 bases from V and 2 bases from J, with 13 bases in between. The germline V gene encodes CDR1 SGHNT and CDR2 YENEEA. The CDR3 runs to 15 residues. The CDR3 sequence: CASSSGTWATDTQYF. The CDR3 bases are TGTGCCAGCAGCTCCGGGACATGGGCCACAGATACGCAGTATTTT. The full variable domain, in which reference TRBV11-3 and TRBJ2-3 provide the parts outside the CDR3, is EAGVVQSPRYKIIEKKQPVAFWCNPISGHNTLYWYLQNLGQGPELLIRYENEEAVDDSQLPKDRFSAERLKGVDSTLKIQPAELGDSAVYLCASSSGTWATDTQYFGPGTRLTVL.

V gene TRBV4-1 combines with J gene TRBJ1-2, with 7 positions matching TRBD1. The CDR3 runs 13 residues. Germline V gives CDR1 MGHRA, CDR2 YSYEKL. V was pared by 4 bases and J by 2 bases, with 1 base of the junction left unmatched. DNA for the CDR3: TGCGCCAGCAGCCCGGACAGGAACTATGGCTACACCTTC. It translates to CASSPDRNYGYTF.

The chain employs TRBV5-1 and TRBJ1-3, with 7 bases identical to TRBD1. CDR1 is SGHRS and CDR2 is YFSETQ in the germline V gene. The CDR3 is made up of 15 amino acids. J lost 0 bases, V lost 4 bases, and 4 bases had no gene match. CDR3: CASSLDRPSGNTIYF. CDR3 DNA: TGCGCCAGCAGCCTGGACAGGCCCTCTGGAAACACCATATATTTT. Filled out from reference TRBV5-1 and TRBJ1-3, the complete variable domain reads KAGVTQTPRYLIKTRGQQVTLSCSPISGHRSVSWYQQTPGQGLQFLFEYFSETQRNKGNFPGRFSGRQFSNSRSEMNVSTLELGDSALYLCASSLDRPSGNTIYFGEGSWLTVV.